The next 21 T cell receptor beta chains were all read from a single sample in a study of blood T cell repertoires in COVID-19. Method: immunoSEQ multiplex PCR; TCRdb's copy keeps in-frame clones and lacks some. The sample has roughly 100,000 clones; 65% to 85% are singletons. Sequencing used peripheral blood. Source of these receptors: a man between 65 and 85 years old with active or convalescent COVID-19.

This chain joins TRBV10-3 and TRBJ2-7; D might be TRBD1 (6 bases). V dropped 7 bases and J dropped 5 bases, with 12 bases sitting between them. There are 12 residues in the CDR3. CDR1 and CDR2 (germline): ENHRY, SYGVKD. The CDR3 nucleotides read TGTGCCATCAAGGCAGGGGCCAACGAGCAGTACTTC. Encoded protein: CAIKAGANEQYF.

The chain combines TRBV19 with TRBJ2-4, with D perhaps TRBD1 (6 bases). The CDR3 sequence is 15 residues long. The germline V gene has CDR1 LNHDA and CDR2 SQIVND (reference sequence). Trimming left V 4 bases short and J 0 bases short, with 10 bases between. In DNA form, the CDR3 reads TGTGCCAGTAGTACAGGGGAACTAGCCAAAAACATTCAGTACTTC. Its translation: CASSTGELAKNIQYF.

DNA of the CDR3: TGTGCCAGCAGCTTAGTCGGTGGGGGGTCGAACACTGAAGCTTTCTTT. It yields the protein CASSLVGGGSNTEAFF. V and J are TRBV7-6 and TRBJ1-1, with D possibly matching TRBD1 (5 bases). Trimming took off 1 base at V and 1 base at J, with 13 bases between the two ends. CDR1 SGHVS and CDR2 FNYEAQ come from the germline V gene. The CDR3 extends over 16 amino acids.

The chain has TRBV24-1 and TRBJ2-2, with 7 bases that match TRBD1. The germline V gene encodes CDR1 KGHDR and CDR2 SFDVKD. The CDR3 sequence is 16 residues long. J lost 0 bases, V lost 10 bases, and 10 bases had no gene match. This CDR3 reads CATAGGPTSNTGELFF. The CDR3, as DNA: TGTGCCACAGCAGGGGGACCCACGTCGAACACCGGGGAGCTGTTTTTT.

The sample holds a few counts of this clone. The chain is built from TRBV27 and TRBJ1-5; a weak D match, TRBD1 (5 bases). Germline V gene data show CDR1 as MNHEY and CDR2 as SMNVEV (reference sequence). V was shortened by 2 bases and J by 4 bases, with 15 bases between the two germline ends. The CDR3 runs 16 residues. Here the CDR3 reads CASSLSSGVFNQPQHF. The CDR3 DNA reads as TGTGCCAGCAGTTTAAGTTCGGGGGTTTTTAATCAGCCCCAGCATTTT.

V is TRBV7-9 and J is TRBJ2-5; D remains ambiguous. The CDR3 totals 15 residues. V lost 5 bases and J lost 4, with 17 bases in between. Germline V gene sequence: CDR1 SEHNR, CDR2 FQNEAQ (reference sequence). CDR3 nucleotides: TGTGCCAGCAGCATTAACAGAGACCCCCGAGAGACCCAGTACTTC. The encoded protein is CASSINRDPRETQYF.

This sequence joins TRBV3-1 (or the pseudogene TRBV3-2) and TRBJ2-2; TRBD1 matches at 7 bases. This CDR3 contains 16 residues. V was clipped by 1 base and J by 1 base; unmatched bases: 3. Germline V gene sequence: CDR1 LGHDT, CDR2 YNNKEL (reference sequence). This chain's CDR3 is CASSQAGTENTGELFF. CDR3 bases: TGTGCCAGCAGCCAAGCGGGGACAGAGAACACCGGGGAGCTGTTTTTT.

The CDR3 reads CASSPSQGVDGYTF. CDR3 in DNA: TGTGCCAGCAGTCCGAGCCAAGGGGTGGATGGCTACACCTTC. The chain combines TRBV6-5 with TRBJ1-2, with a possible D match to TRBD1 (5 bases). With 5 bases removed from V and 6 bases from J, the gap between germline ends came to 16 bases. Per the germline V gene, CDR1 is MNHEY and CDR2 is SVGAGI. CDR3 length equals 14 residues.

The J gene is TRBJ1-4, the V gene TRBV2, with TRBD1 matching over 8 bases. The germline V gene has CDR1 SNHLY and CDR2 FYNNEI. The CDR3 extends over 15 amino acids. V shed 6 bases and J 7 bases; nucleotides not matched to a gene: 10. The CDR3 nucleotides read TGTGCCAGCAGCGGGCCAGGGGGCGCGGCTGAAAAACTGTTTTTT. This gives the protein CASSGPGGAAEKLFF.

This clone was seen many times. The chain is built from TRBV5-1 and TRBJ2-1, with 7 bases fitting TRBD1. The length of the CDR3 is 16 residues. Looked up from germline, CDR1 is SGHRS and CDR2 is YFSETQ. Trimming took 4 bases from V and 5 from J; bases not matched to a gene: 12. The CDR3 is CASSPSPGTANNEQFF. DNA for the CDR3: TGCGCCAGCAGCCCGTCTCCCGGGACAGCAAACAATGAGCAGTTCTTC.

The chain has TRBV18 and TRBJ2-1, with 7 bases that match TRBD2. V trimming: 3 bases; J trimming: 0 bases; junction bases outside the gene matches: 5. Germline V gene data show CDR1 as KGHSH and CDR2 as LQKENI. This CDR3 is built from 16 residues. This chain's CDR3 is CASSPRAGNSYNEQFF. The DNA of the CDR3 is TGTGCCAGCTCACCTCGAGCGGGGAACTCCTACAATGAGCAGTTCTTC.

V is TRBV9 and J is TRBJ1-6, with D possibly matching TRBD1 (5 bases). The CDR3 totals 17 residues. Germline CDR1 reads SGDLS; CDR2 reads YYNGEE. V was pared by 4 bases and J by 8 bases, with 22 bases between. Here the CDR3 reads CASSPNEGGASDSPLHF. CDR3 DNA sequence: TGTGCCAGCAGCCCAAACGAGGGAGGGGCCTCTGATTCACCCCTCCACTTT.

V is TRBV28 and J is TRBJ1-3; D perhaps matches TRBD1 (6 bases). The germline V and J ends were trimmed by 5 bases and 0 bases, with 14 bases remaining between them. Germline V gene data show CDR1 as MDHEN and CDR2 as SYDVKM. The CDR3 sequence is 16 residues long. CDR3 sequence: CASSTAGAHSGNTIYF. CDR3 DNA: TGTGCCAGCAGTACCGCAGGGGCGCACTCTGGAAACACCATATATTTT.

This sequence joins TRBV6-5 and TRBJ2-7, with 7 bases matching TRBD2. This CDR3 region has 11 residues. Germline V gene data show CDR1 as MNHEY and CDR2 as SVGAGI. The V segment lost 6 bases and the J segment 7 bases; nucleotides outside the gene matches: 3. CDR3 in DNA: TGTGCCAGCAGGGGGGGGTGGGAGCAGTACTTC. It specifies CASRGGWEQYF.

The rearrangement uses TRBV18 and TRBJ1-1; no firm D call. CDR1 is KGHSH, CDR2 LQKENI, per germline. This CDR3 comprises 15 residues. V was shortened by 4 bases and J by 0 bases, with 12 bases between the two germline ends. Here the CDR3 reads CASSRGVGVNTEAFF. Written as DNA, the CDR3 is TGTGCCAGCTCACGCGGGGTGGGAGTGAACACTGAAGCTTTCTTT.

J is TRBJ2-6 and V is TRBV5-1; D is ambiguous. CDR1 SGHRS and CDR2 YFSETQ come from the germline V gene. The V end lost 2 bases, the J end lost 0 bases, and 12 bases lay between the germline ends. The CDR3 totals 17 residues. The CDR3 region has the DNA TGCGCCAGCAGCTTACAGTTACCTCTCTCTGGGGCCAACGTCCTGACTTTC. It encodes CASSLQLPLSGANVLTF.

V usage is TRBV9 and J usage is TRBJ1-2; D might be TRBD1 (6 bases). Germline V gene data show CDR1 as SGDLS and CDR2 as YYNGEE. The CDR3 spans 12 residues. V was pared by 3 bases and J by 10 bases, with 13 bases between. Written as DNA, the CDR3 is TGTGCCAGCAGCGCCACCGGACAGCTCTACACCTTC. It specifies CASSATGQLYTF.

The J gene is TRBJ2-3, the V gene TRBV7-2; 11 bases agree with TRBD1. Germline CDR1 reads SGHTA; CDR2 reads FQGNSA. The CDR3 consists of 17 residues. V lost 0 bases to trimming and J lost 4 bases; unmatched junction nucleotides: 6. The CDR3 nucleotides are TGTGCCAGCAGCTTAGCTCCGGGACAGGGGGGGGCAGATACGCAGTATTTT. Translated, it gives CASSLAPGQGGADTQYF.

This clone was detected only once. The J gene is TRBJ2-4, the V gene TRBV30, with TRBD2 identical over 7 bases. The length of the CDR3 is 15 residues. In germline, CDR1 is GTSNPN, CDR2 SVGIG (reference sequence). V lost 4 bases to trimming and J lost 2 bases; unmatched junction nucleotides: 8. CDR3 in amino acids: CAWNVGRGSKNIQYF. The CDR3 region has the DNA TGTGCCTGGAATGTGGGGCGGGGGTCCAAAAACATTCAGTACTTC.

The V gene is TRBV7-5, the J gene TRBJ1-5; the DNA was not compared with TRBD1, the D call given in the table. TRBV7-5 has pseudogene status. The CDR3 is 15 amino acids. CDR3 in amino acids: CARSLSGQKNQPQHF. In DNA, the CDR3 is TGTGCCAGAAGCTTATCAGGACAGAAGAATCAGCCCCAGCATTTT.

This clone appeared once. The chain carries TRBV4-2 and TRBJ2-1, with TRBD2 matching 9 bases. The CDR3 has 16 residues. The germline V gene encodes CDR1 LGHNA and CDR2 YNFKEQ. V trimming: 0 bases; J trimming: 5 bases; junction bases outside the gene matches: 5. The CDR3 protein is CASSQDLAGYDNEQFF. Here the CDR3 DNA reads TGTGCCAGCAGCCAAGATCTAGCGGGGTATGACAATGAGCAGTTCTTC.